Listed below are T cell receptor beta chains from one sample, sequenced in a study of response to subunit inactivated influenza vaccine. TCRdb re-analysed the RT-PCR reads in MiXCR, keeping a single row per CDR3 protein. The data contain roughly 760,000 distinct CDR3 sequences, around 21% of them seen just once; the ten biggest clones take up roughly 10%. Specimen: PBMCs from blood, collected less than 6 days after vaccination. The source is a man between 50 and 59 years old who received an inactivated influenza vaccine. Both conserved end residues are part of each CDR3. A D gene is named only where the DNA matches it firmly. Clone size is given for some rows only: seen once, a few or many times, or a class if the clone is expanded.

clone_size d_call j_call v_call cdr3_nt cdr3_aa
. TRBD1 TRBJ1-2 TRBV7-9 TGTGCCAGCAGCAAGACTGGGGACAGCCCGTATGGCTACACCTTC CASSKTGDSPYGYTF
. TRBD2 TRBJ2-7 TRBV18 TGTGCCAGCTCACCCGGGCTAGCGGGAGGAGGAGGCGAGCAGTACTTC CASSPGLAGGGGEQYF
few . TRBJ2-7 TRBV3-1 TGTGCCAGCAGCGCCTCGGACTACGAGCAGTACTTC CASSASDYEQYF
few . TRBJ2-3 TRBV7-6 TGTGCCAGCAGCTTTATGTGGGAGAGCACAGATACGCAGTATTTT CASSFMWESTDTQYF
. TRBD1 TRBJ2-5 TRBV7-8 TGTGCCAGCAGCGCACACAGGGGGCAACAAGAGACCCAGTACTTC CASSAHRGQQETQYF
. TRBD1 TRBJ2-1 TRBV4-2 TGTGCCAGCAGCCAACCGGGACAGGGACACAATGAGCAGTTCTTC CASSQPGQGHNEQFF
few . TRBJ2-5 TRBV6-1 TGTGCCAGCAGTGTTGAGACCCAGTACTTC CASSVETQYF
few . TRBJ1-1 TRBV6-2/TRBV6-3 TGTGCCAGCAGTCGACAGATACCGAACACTGAAGCTTTCTTT CASSRQIPNTEAFF
. . TRBJ1-5 TRBV25-1 TGTGCCAGCAGTGAGGGGGGGGAAAGCCAGCCCCAGCATTTT CASSEGGESQPQHF
many TRBD1 TRBJ2-3 TRBV20-1 TGCAGTGCTAGATCCTTAGGAGGGCAGGGGGCCGCAGATACGCAGTATTTT CSARSLGGQGAADTQYF
. . TRBJ2-1 TRBV11-2 TGTGCCAGCAGCTTACTGGCAGCTGGTTCCTACAATGAGCAGTTCTTC CASSLLAAGSYNEQFF
. . TRBJ2-7 TRBV27 TGTGCCAGCAGTTTAACGGGGGCGGAGACCTACGAGCAGTACTTC CASSLTGAETYEQYF
. TRBD2 TRBJ2-1 TRBV29-1 TGCAGCGTTGAAGGCAGTAGCGGGGGCTCCTACAATGAGCAGTTCTTC CSVEGSSGGSYNEQFF
. . TRBJ1-1 TRBV5-6 TGTGCCAGCAGCTTCCTTGAACAAAGCCACACTGAAGCTTTCTTT CASSFLEQSHTEAFF
. . TRBJ1-2 TRBV7-2 TGTGCCAGCAGCTTATCAGTCTGGGGAGGTGACTATGGCTACACCTTC CASSLSVWGGDYGYTF
. TRBD2 TRBJ2-1 TRBV11-2 TGTGCCAGCAGCCCCTCAAGGGAGGGGCATAATGAGCAGTTCTTC CASSPSREGHNEQFF
few . TRBJ2-7 TRBV20-1 TGCAGTGCTGAGGGGGAAGGGTTCCACGAGCAGTACTTC CSAEGEGFHEQYF
few . TRBJ1-6 TRBV20-1 TGCAGTGCCCAGTGGGGGACCTTAAATTCACCCCTCCACTTT CSAQWGTLNSPLHF
. . TRBJ2-2 TRBV12-3/TRBV12-4 TGTGCCAGCAGTTTAACCTTTGGGGGAGAGGAGAACACCGGGGAGCTGTTTTTT CASSLTFGGEENTGELFF
. . TRBJ2-3 TRBV18 TGTGCCAGCTCACCTCGGGCCACCGGGACAGATACGCAGTATTTT CASSPRATGTDTQYF
. . TRBJ2-1 TRBV7-9 TGTGCCAGCAGCTGGGGCAGGGACTACAATGAGCAGTTCTTC CASSWGRDYNEQFF
. . TRBJ2-3 TRBV7-9 TGTGCCAGCAGCACCGACGGGCGAAGTTCTTTT CASSTDGRSSF
. . TRBJ1-6 TRBV12-3/TRBV12-4 TGTGCCAGCAGTGCGACAGTGAGCTCCTATAATTCACCCCTCCACTTT CASSATVSSYNSPLHF
once . TRBJ2-7 TRBV10-3 TGTGCCACCCGGGGAGTCTACGAGCAGTACTTC CATRGVYEQYF
. . TRBJ2-2 TRBV6-1 TGTGCCAGCAGTGAAGTAGGAGGTGGCACCGGGGAGCTGTTTTTT CASSEVGGGTGELFF
. . TRBJ2-7 TRBV20-1 TGCAGTGCTAGGGCCCACGAGCAGTACTTC CSARAHEQYF
few . TRBJ2-1 TRBV12-3/TRBV12-4 TGTGCCAGCAGTTTAATGATAGGGCCCTACAATGAGCAGTTCTTC CASSLMIGPYNEQFF
. TRBD2 TRBJ2-1 TRBV12-5 TGTGCTAGTGGTTTCAGACTAGCGGGGGGCCCAGACTACAATGAGCAGTTCTTC CASGFRLAGGPDYNEQFF
. . TRBJ2-2 TRBV5-1 TGCGCCAGCAGCTTGGAATTTTTTTCAGGGGCGAACACCGGGGAGCTGTTTTTT CASSLEFFSGANTGELFF